This TCR beta chain was captured by sequencing in a study of blood T cell repertoires in COVID-19. CDR3 length: 16 amino acids. Trimming at V came to 0 bases and at J to 10 bases, leaving 9 bases not matched to a gene. Germline CDR1 is SGHDT and CDR2 is YYEEEE. This table comes from immunoSEQ multiplex PCR, and its TCRdb copy is limited to in-frame clones, with some not included. The table lists about 260,000 clones, roughly nine tenths of them singletons. Sequenced material: PBMCs or T cells enriched from blood (not recorded which). The chain links TRBV5-6 to TRBJ1-6; 8 nucleotides agree with TRBD1. This receptor was obtained from a young woman who had recovered from COVID-19. CDR3: CASSLANDRGLSPLHF. The CDR3 DNA sequence: TGTGCCAGCAGCTTGGCCAACGACAGGGGACTATCACCCCTCCACTTT.